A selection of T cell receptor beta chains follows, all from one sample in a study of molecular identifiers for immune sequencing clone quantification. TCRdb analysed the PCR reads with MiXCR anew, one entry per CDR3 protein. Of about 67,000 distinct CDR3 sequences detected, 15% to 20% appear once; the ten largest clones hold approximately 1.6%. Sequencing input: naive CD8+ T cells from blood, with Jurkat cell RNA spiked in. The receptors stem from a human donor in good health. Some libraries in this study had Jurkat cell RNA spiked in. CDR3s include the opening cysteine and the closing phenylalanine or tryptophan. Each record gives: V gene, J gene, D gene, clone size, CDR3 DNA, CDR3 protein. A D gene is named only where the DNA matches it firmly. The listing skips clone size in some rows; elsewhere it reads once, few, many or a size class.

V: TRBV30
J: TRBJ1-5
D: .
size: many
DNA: TGTGCCTGGAATCGGGGGCCGCTTCCGGGCAATCAGCCCCAGCATTTT
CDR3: CAWNRGPLPGNQPQHF

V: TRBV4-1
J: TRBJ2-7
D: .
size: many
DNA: TGCGCCAGCAGCCAAGAGAAGTGGGAAACCTACGAGCAGTACTTC
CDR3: CASSQEKWETYEQYF

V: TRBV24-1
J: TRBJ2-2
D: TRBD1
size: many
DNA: TGTGCCACCGGGAAGACAGGGTTACACACCGGGGAGCTGTTTTTT
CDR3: CATGKTGLHTGELFF

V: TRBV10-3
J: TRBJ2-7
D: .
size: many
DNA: TGTGCCATCAGTGACCTCCTGGGGGGATCCTACGAGCAGTACTTC
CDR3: CAISDLLGGSYEQYF

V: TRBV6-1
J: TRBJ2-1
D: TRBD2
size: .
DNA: TGTGCCAGCAGTGCTCAACAGGGGACTAGCGGTAGTTACAATGAGCAGTTCTTC
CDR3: CASSAQQGTSGSYNEQFF

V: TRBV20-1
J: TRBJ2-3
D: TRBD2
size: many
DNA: TGCAGTGCTAGAGATCTCGGACTAGCGGGAGTCACAGATACGCAGTATTTT
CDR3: CSARDLGLAGVTDTQYF

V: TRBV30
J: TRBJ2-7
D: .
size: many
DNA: TGTGCCTGGTCCTGGCCGCCGGGCTCCTACGAGCAGTACTTC
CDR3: CAWSWPPGSYEQYF

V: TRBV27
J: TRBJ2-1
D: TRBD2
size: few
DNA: TGTGCCAGCTCAACGGGGGGGTATGAGCAGTTCTTC
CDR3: CASSTGGYEQFF

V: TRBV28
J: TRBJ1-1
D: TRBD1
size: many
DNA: TGTGCCAGCAGCACCGGGACAGAATATCTGAACACTGAAGCTTTCTTT
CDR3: CASSTGTEYLNTEAFF

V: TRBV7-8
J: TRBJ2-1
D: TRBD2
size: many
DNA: TGTGCCAGCAGCTTATCCCCATGGACTAGCGGGATGGGGAATGAGCAGTTCTTC
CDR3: CASSLSPWTSGMGNEQFF

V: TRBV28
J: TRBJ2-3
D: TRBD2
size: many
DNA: TGTGCCAGCAGTACAACTAGCGGGATCACAGATACGCAGTATTTT
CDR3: CASSTTSGITDTQYF

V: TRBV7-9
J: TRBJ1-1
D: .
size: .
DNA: TGTGCCAGCAGCTTAGTTGGGGAAATGAACATTGAAGCTTTCTTT
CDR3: CASSLVGEMNIEAFF

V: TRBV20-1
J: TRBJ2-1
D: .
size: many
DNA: TGCAGTGCTAGAGATTTAATTGGGTGGGATGTAGAGAAGCAGTTCTTC
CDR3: CSARDLIGWDVEKQFF

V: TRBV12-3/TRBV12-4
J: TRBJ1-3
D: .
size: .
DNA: TGTGCCAGCAGTATCTGGGGCAAGGGAAACACCATATATTTT
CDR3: CASSIWGKGNTIYF

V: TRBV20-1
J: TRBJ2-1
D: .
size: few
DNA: TGCAGTGCTAGAGTCCGCGGATACTCCTACAATGAGCAGTTCTTC
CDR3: CSARVRGYSYNEQFF